The 22 T cell receptor beta chains below were found in one sample sequenced in a study of Ad26.COV2.S vaccination and SARS-CoV-2 variants. The method was immunoSEQ multiplex PCR; TCRdb's version includes in-frame clones alone and lacks a portion of them. Of around 250,000 clones detected, 80% to 90% appear once; the ten largest clones hold under 4%. The treatment is: approximately 18 received Ad26.COV2.S at low or high dose, single or two shots; several received placebo; per-sample allocation not given. Samples analyzed were those drawn on day 63 after the first vaccine or placebo injection. The sample in question was peripheral blood, obtained in a trial of Ad26.COV2.S vaccine versus placebo. These receptors all come from a person aged 18-60 years who received the Ad26.COV2.S COVID-19 vaccine or a placebo.

The chain links TRBV3-1 (or the pseudogene TRBV3-2) to TRBJ1-4; a weak D match, TRBD1 (5 bases). The V and J ends lost 0 bases and 8 bases respectively, with 19 bases between them. The CDR3 sequence is 17 residues long. Per germline, CDR1 LGHDT and CDR2 YNNKEL (reference sequence). CDR3 DNA: TGTGCCAGCAGCCAAGATTTAATCCGGACGAAGGGGGAAAAACTGTTTTTT. It codes for CASSQDLIRTKGEKLFF.

This clone was found once. The chain joins TRBV27 to TRBJ2-1; 10 bases fit TRBD1. The CDR3 consists of 18 residues. Germline CDR1 and CDR2: MNHEY and SMNVEV (reference sequence). Losses at the gene ends were 7 bases for V and 9 bases for J; bases not matched to a gene: 21. This chain's CDR3 is CASTQNRGLGQGRPEQFF. The CDR3 DNA is TGTGCCAGCACCCAAAACCGGGGGTTGGGACAGGGGCGTCCTGAGCAGTTCTTC.

This clone came up a few times. The gene calls are TRBV14 and TRBJ2-7; 7 bases agree with TRBD1. The ends lost 4 bases at V and 3 bases at J; junction bases unmatched: 6. Germline loops: CDR1 SGHDN, CDR2 FVKESK. The CDR3 is made up of 14 amino acids. CDR3 nucleotides: TGTGCCAGCAGCCTCCAGGGGGTGAGCTACGAGCAGTACTTC. This translates into CASSLQGVSYEQYF. The full variable domain, completed using reference TRBV14 and TRBJ2-7, is EAGVTQFPSHSVIEKGQTVTLRCDPISGHDNLYWYRRVMGKEIKFLLHFVKESKQDESGMPNNRFLAERTGGTYSTLKVQPAELEDSGVYFCASSLQGVSYEQYFGPGTRLTVT.

The V call is TRBV9, the J call TRBJ1-2, with a weak D call TRBD1 (6 bases). The germline V gene encodes CDR1 SGDLS and CDR2 YYNGEE. Trimming cost V 3 bases and J 1 base, with 13 bases left between them. CDR3 length equals 15 residues. DNA of the CDR3: TGTGCCAGCAGCGGGGTTTTGGACAGTAACTATGGCTACACCTTC. Encoded protein: CASSGVLDSNYGYTF.

This chain connects TRBV15 to TRBJ1-5; perhaps TRBD1 as D (5 bases). CDR1 is LNHNV, CDR2 YYDKDF, per germline (reference sequence). Trimming removed 5 bases at V and 4 bases at J, with 9 bases between. The CDR3 has 13 amino acids. In DNA form, the CDR3 reads TGTGCCACCAGCCTACAGGAAAATCAGCCCCAGCATTTT. The encoded protein is CATSLQENQPQHF.

V and J are TRBV18 and TRBJ2-1, with D possibly TRBD1 on 5 matching bases. There are 13 residues in the CDR3. Trimming cost V 3 bases and J 7 bases, with 10 bases left between them. The germline gives CDR1 KGHSH, CDR2 LQKENI. The CDR3 nucleotides read TGTGCCAGCTCACCGTCACAGGTAAATGAGCAGTTCTTC. Translation gives CASSPSQVNEQFF.

The V gene is TRBV29-1, the J gene TRBJ2-5; no firm D call. Trimming removed 4 bases from V and 0 bases from J, with 9 bases in between. Germline loops: CDR1 SQVTM, CDR2 ANQGSEA. The CDR3 runs to 13 residues. CDR3 loop: CSVGGSNQETQYF. The DNA for the CDR3 is TGCAGCGTTGGTGGCAGCAACCAAGAGACCCAGTACTTC.

V is TRBV6-1 and J is TRBJ1-2; 7 bases fit TRBD1. Germline CDR1 is MNHNS and CDR2 is SASEGT. The CDR3 totals 14 residues. The J segment lost 2 bases and the V segment lost 5 bases, leaving 5 bases of the junction unmatched. CDR3 in amino acids: CASSRSGQNYGYTF. CDR3 in DNA: TGTGCCAGCAGTCGCTCGGGACAGAACTATGGCTACACCTTC.

The chain is built from TRBV28 and TRBJ2-4; D perhaps matches TRBD1 (6 bases). CDR3 length: 14 amino acids. From germline, CDR1 is MDHEN and CDR2 SYDVKM. V gave up 5 bases and J gave up 0 bases, with 8 bases separating them. In DNA, the CDR3 is TGTGCCAGCAGTCTACAGGGAGCCAAAAACATTCAGTACTTC. Translating it yields CASSLQGAKNIQYF.

J is TRBJ1-1 and V is TRBV6-2 or TRBV6-3; D gene uncertain. Trimming took off 2 bases at V and 1 base at J, with 8 bases between the two ends. The CDR3 is 14 amino acids. The germline CDR1 and CDR2 sequences are MNHEY and SVGEGT. This CDR3 is CASSYTRQNTEAFF. The CDR3 DNA is TGTGCCAGCAGTTACACTCGACAGAACACTGAAGCTTTCTTT.

This clone was picked up one time. The chain uses TRBV19 and TRBJ2-3; possibly TRBD2 for D (7 bases). This CDR3 contains 17 residues. With 5 bases removed from V and 6 bases from J, the gap between germline ends came to 24 bases. Germline values: CDR1 LNHDA, CDR2 SQIVND (reference sequence). The CDR3 loop is CASSVLRGGSKTDTQYF. CDR3 in DNA: TGTGCCAGTAGTGTCCTCCGCGGGGGCTCAAAGACGGATACGCAGTATTTT.

V is TRBV28 and J is TRBJ2-7, with 7 bases fitting TRBD2. Looked up from germline, CDR1 is MDHEN and CDR2 is SYDVKM. The CDR3 contains 16 residues. With 6 bases clipped from V and 0 bases from J, the junction kept 11 bases outside the gene matches. For the CDR3, the DNA is TGTGCCAGCAGCTTTGTGATGCGGGACTACTCCTACGAGCAGTACTTC. As protein: CASSFVMRDYSYEQYF.

J is TRBJ1-6 and V is TRBV6-5; TRBD1 agrees at 7 bases. The CDR3 runs 15 residues. In germline, CDR1 is MNHEY, CDR2 SVGAGI. J was trimmed by 7 bases and V by 6 bases; bases with no gene match: 9. CDR3: CASRSSGTDNSPLHF. CDR3 in DNA: TGTGCCAGCAGAAGTTCCGGGACAGACAATTCACCCCTCCACTTT.

This rearrangement joins TRBV5-5 to TRBJ2-7; D might be TRBD1 (6 bases). In germline, CDR1 is SGHKS, CDR2 YYEKEE (reference sequence). The ends were cut back, 0 bases at V and 9 bases at J, with 10 bases in the middle. The CDR3 totals 12 residues. DNA for the CDR3: TGTGCCAGCAGCTTGGGGGGGCCGGCGCAGTACTTC. Amino acids: CASSLGGPAQYF.

V is TRBV19 and J is TRBJ1-5; 11 nucleotides align to TRBD1. Per germline, CDR1 LNHDA and CDR2 SQIVND (reference sequence). V lost 4 bases, J lost 7 bases, and 3 bases stayed unmatched. The CDR3 extends over 14 amino acids. CDR3 DNA: TGTGCCAGTAGTACCGGGACAGGGGGACAGCCCCAGCATTTT. Encoded protein: CASSTGTGGQPQHF. Based on the CDR3 plus reference TRBV19 and TRBJ1-5, the full variable domain is DGGITQSPKYLFRKEGQNVTLSCEQNLNHDAMYWYRQDPGQGLRLIYYSQIVNDFQKGDIAEGYSVSREKKESFPLTVTSAQKNPTAFYLCASSTGTGGQPQHFGDGTRLSIL.

V gene TRBV5-4 combines with J gene TRBJ2-7, with D uncertain. The CDR3 has 12 amino acids. V dropped 0 bases and J dropped 8 bases, with 9 bases sitting between them. CDR1 SGHNT and CDR2 YYREEE come from the germline V gene (reference sequence). In DNA, the CDR3 is TGTGCCAGCAGCTTGGCCCAGCAGAAGCAGTACTTC. This translates into CASSLAQQKQYF.

This chain connects TRBV7-3 to TRBJ2-2; no firm D call. Germline CDR1 reads SGHTA; CDR2 reads FQGTGA. V lost 2 bases to trimming and J lost 8 bases, with 9 bases between them. The CDR3 has 13 amino acids. CDR3: CASSLGPGGELFF. In nucleotides, the CDR3 is TGTGCCAGCAGCTTAGGACCAGGTGGGGAGCTGTTTTTT.

The table lists this clone with a count of one. The CDR3 DNA sequence: TGCGCCAGCAGCTTGACCCTTTCCTACGAGCAGTACTTC. Translating gives CASSLTLSYEQYF. J is TRBJ2-7 and V is TRBV5-1; D is undetermined. The V end lost 1 base, the J end lost 1 base, and 6 bases lay between the germline ends. Per the germline V gene, CDR1 is SGHRS and CDR2 is YFSETQ. The CDR3 has 13 amino acids.

The rearrangement joins TRBV7-6 to TRBJ2-7; 13 bases map to TRBD2. This CDR3 spans 18 amino acids. The germline CDR1 and CDR2 sequences are SGHVS and FNYEAQ. V lost 0 bases to trimming and J lost 5 bases; unmatched junction nucleotides: 10. CDR3 sequence: CASSLALGTSGINNEQYF. The CDR3 DNA is TGTGCCAGCAGCTTAGCGCTCGGGACTAGCGGGATAAATAACGAGCAGTACTTC.

This clone was seen just once. The rearrangement links TRBV5-1 to TRBJ1-1; D not resolved. V lost 6 bases to trimming and J lost 3 bases, with 12 bases between them. The CDR3 runs 13 residues. Germline CDR1 reads SGHRS; CDR2 reads YFSETQ. This CDR3 is CASTRIGDTEAFF. CDR3 coding DNA: TGCGCCAGCACACGGATTGGGGACACTGAAGCTTTCTTT.

The chain joins TRBV29-1 to TRBJ2-5; D not certain. This CDR3 comprises 13 residues. Per the germline V gene, CDR1 is SQVTM and CDR2 is ANQGSEA. V was pared by 3 bases and J by 4 bases, with 12 bases between. The CDR3: CSVDLGMRETQYF. DNA of the CDR3: TGCAGCGTTGATCTTGGAATGAGAGAGACCCAGTACTTC. Looking up the rest from reference TRBV29-1 and TRBJ2-5 gives the full variable domain: SAVISQKPSRDICQRGTSLTIQCQVDSQVTMMFWYRQQPGQSLTLIATANQGSEATYESGFVIDKFPISRPNLTFSTLTVSNMSPEDSSIYLCSVDLGMRETQYFGPGTRLLVL.

This clone was seen only a few times. The chain couples TRBV7-2 to TRBJ1-1; the D is unclear. Trimming took off 1 base at V and 3 bases at J, with 12 bases between the two ends. The CDR3 has 15 residues. Germline-derived CDR1 and CDR2 are SGHTA and FQGNSA. CDR3 residues: CASSLVGQPYTEAFF. The CDR3 DNA sequence: TGTGCCAGCAGCTTAGTAGGGCAGCCTTACACTGAAGCTTTCTTT.